The source of this TCR beta chain is a study of blood T cell repertoires in COVID-19. Study-level background: Acute-phase and convalescent COVID-19 samples originated in the United States, Italy and Spain. Nucleic acid was either cDNA or gDNA, and it came from T cells, B-cell-depleted T cells, or PBMCs.

Methods used by the authors: Quantification of nucleated cells was approximated via reference gene primer amplification. Here immunoSEQ multiplex PCR was the method, and the copy in TCRdb shows in-frame clones only, minus some. For V, J and clone size, that table is used; D and trimming come from the DNA. The data contain hundreds of thousands of clones, about 87% of them singletons. Trimming left V 6 bases short and J 0 bases short, with 15 bases between. CDR1 is SNHLY, CDR2 FYNNEI, per germline. The CDR3 is made up of 17 amino acids. This clonotype was sampled from a woman aged 40 to 55 who had recovered from COVID-19. V gene TRBV2 combines with J gene TRBJ1-6; D uncertain. The source material was peripheral blood. The CDR3 DNA reads as TGTGCCAGCAGGAGGGAAGGAAGAAGCTCCTATAATTCACCCCTCCACTTT. The encoded protein is CASRREGRSSYNSPLHF.